The 20 T cell receptor beta chains reported below all come from one sample, sequenced in a study of a mutant IDH1 vaccine in newly diagnosed glioma. These receptors have no known antigen. Time point denoted: week 5, during vaccination. Vaccination used 300 ug of mutant IDH1 20-mer peptide per dose, with topical imiquimod. Profiling relied on immunoSEQ multiplex PCR, and the TCRdb table lists in-frame clones only, not all of them. Of 40,000 or so clones in the sample, over 75% were seen once. This specimen consisted of PBMCs, obtained from a glioma patient whose treatment included an IDH1 peptide vaccine. The receptors were gathered from a man aged 40-50 years with glioma.

The CDR3 DNA reads TGCAGCGTGCCCTGGGCGGGTGATGGCTACACCTTC. Its translation is CSVPWAGDGYTF. This rearrangement joins TRBV29-1 to TRBJ1-2; D call uncertain. The CDR3 length is 12 residues. Germline values: CDR1 SQVTM, CDR2 ANQGSEA. Trimming removed 6 bases at V and 6 bases at J, with 14 bases between.

The gene calls are TRBV27 and TRBJ1-1; D not resolved. V lost 4 bases to trimming and J lost 4 bases, with 10 bases between them. This CDR3 region has 13 residues. Germline CDR1 and CDR2: MNHEY and SMNVEV (reference sequence). The CDR3 region has the DNA TGTGCCAGCAGTTGGGTCCGTGGCACTGAAGCTTTCTTT. This encodes CASSWVRGTEAFF.

The gene calls are TRBV11-2 and TRBJ2-2; D is unresolved. The CDR3 totals 14 residues. Germline V CDR1 and CDR2: SGHAT, FQNNGV. V shed 2 bases and J shed 1 base, with 5 bases lying between them. The CDR3 DNA reads TGTGCCAGCAGCTTAAACAGGAACACCGGGGAGCTGTTTTTT. Translating gives CASSLNRNTGELFF.

Remarks on this clone: Sequence at one end of the junction differs from germline and may be a read error. This sequence joins TRBV7-7 and TRBJ2-7; 9 bases are shared with TRBD1. The CDR3 extends over 14 amino acids. CDR1 and CDR2 (germline): SSHAT, FNYEAQ (reference sequence). Here the CDR3 reads CASSTGTGLREQYF. The CDR3 region has the DNA TGTGCTAGCAGTACCGGGACAGGGTTGCGGGAGCAGTACTTC.

This clone was picked up one time. The chain joins TRBV5-8 to TRBJ2-1, with D perhaps TRBD1 (5 bases). Germline-derived CDR1 and CDR2 are SGHTS and YDEGEE. The germline V and J ends were trimmed by 0 bases and 4 bases, with 11 bases remaining between them. The CDR3 is 15 residues long. CDR3 region: CASSLAGLPYNEQFF. Here the CDR3 DNA reads TGTGCCAGCAGCTTGGCAGGGCTCCCTTACAATGAGCAGTTCTTC.

This clone showed up just once. The chain carries TRBV9 and TRBJ2-3, with D perhaps matching TRBD2 (5 bases). The germline CDR1 and CDR2 sequences are SGDLS and YYNGEE. V was cut by 1 base and J by 0 bases, with 12 bases left in between. The CDR3 consists of 16 residues. DNA of the CDR3: TGTGCCAGCAGCGTACGAGGGCAGACTAGCACAGATACGCAGTATTTT. This codes for CASSVRGQTSTDTQYF.

The chain recombines TRBV6-5 with TRBJ1-4; no clear D. CDR3 length: 16 residues. Per the germline V gene, CDR1 is MNHEY and CDR2 is SVGAGI. Trimming took off 0 bases at V and 0 bases at J, with 8 bases between the two ends. The DNA of the CDR3 is TGTGCCAGCAGTTACTCTAGCTTATCAACTAATGAAAAACTGTTTTTT. This codes for CASSYSSLSTNEKLFF.

The J gene is TRBJ2-7, the V gene TRBV7-2, with TRBD1 identical over 9 bases. Trimming took 2 bases from V and 3 from J; bases not matched to a gene: 8. The CDR3 contains 16 residues. Germline V gene sequence: CDR1 SGHTA, CDR2 FQGNSA. The CDR3 region is CASSLMGRTGDYEQYF. DNA of the CDR3: TGTGCCAGCAGCTTAATGGGGAGGACAGGGGACTACGAGCAGTACTTC.

This clone turned up a few times. The chain links TRBV19 to TRBJ2-6; 8 positions agree with TRBD1. J lost 4 bases, V lost 7 bases, and 18 bases had no gene match. Germline assignment: CDR1 LNHDA and CDR2 SQIVND (reference sequence). The CDR3 runs 19 residues. The DNA for the CDR3 is TGTGCCAGTAACTCACAGCTCAACAGGGGGTCCCTCGGGGCCAACGTCCTGACTTTC. This encodes CASNSQLNRGSLGANVLTF.

The chain carries TRBV6-5 and TRBJ1-1; D not certain. CDR1 is MNHEY, CDR2 SVGAGI, per germline. This CDR3 contains 15 residues. The V end was cut by 0 bases, the J end by 0 bases, with 8 bases between. The CDR3 sequence is CASSYSGNMNTEAFF. As DNA, the CDR3 is TGTGCCAGCAGTTACTCTGGCAACATGAACACTGAAGCTTTCTTT.

This clone was counted between two and nine times. CDR3 region: CASTGAGGNQPQHF. In DNA form, the CDR3 reads TGTGCCAGTACGGGGGCAGGGGGCAATCAGCCCCAGCATTTT. The chain employs TRBV19 and TRBJ1-5; tentative D call: TRBD1 (6 bases). Germline CDR1 and CDR2: LNHDA and SQIVND (reference sequence). The length of the CDR3 is 14 residues. Trimming left V 7 bases short and J 2 bases short, with 12 bases between.

This chain uses TRBV11-2 with TRBJ2-7; TRBD2 matches 11 bases. The germline gives CDR1 SGHAT, CDR2 FQNNGV. The CDR3 spans 15 residues. V shed 6 bases and J 3 bases; nucleotides not matched to a gene: 7. CDR3 protein: CASSILAGGNYEQYF. DNA of the CDR3: TGTGCCAGCAGTATTTTAGCGGGAGGGAACTACGAGCAGTACTTC.

On this clone: Within the sample, other DNA sequences also encode this same CDR3. The gene calls are TRBV28 and TRBJ2-7; no clear D. The CDR3 runs to 12 residues. The germline gives CDR1 MDHEN, CDR2 SYDVKM. V lost 5 bases and J lost 0, with 5 bases in between. CDR3 sequence: CASSSSSYEQYF. Written as DNA, the CDR3 is TGTGCCAGCAGTAGCTCCTCCTACGAGCAGTACTTC.

The V call is TRBV5-6, the J call TRBJ2-1; 7 nucleotides line up with TRBD2. CDR1 SGHDT and CDR2 YYEEEE come from the germline V gene. The trim removed 3 bases at V and 4 bases at J, leaving 7 bases unmatched. The CDR3 has 15 amino acids. The CDR3 spells CASSSRPGGYNEQFF. The CDR3 DNA reads as TGTGCCAGCAGCTCCCGCCCGGGAGGATACAATGAGCAGTTCTTC.

This clone was counted a single time. The chain combines TRBV18 with TRBJ2-7, with a possible D match to TRBD2 (6 bases). This CDR3 is 13 amino acids long. Germline lookup yields CDR1 KGHSH and CDR2 LQKENI. Deletions cut 5 bases from V and 5 bases from J, with 13 bases between. As DNA, the CDR3 is TGTGCCAGCTCAAGACGGGACTCAGACGAGCAGTACTTC. As protein: CASSRRDSDEQYF.

This clone came up once. The gene calls are TRBV2 and TRBJ1-4; D ambiguous. Trimming cost V 8 bases and J 6 bases, with 13 bases left between them. Per germline, CDR1 SNHLY and CDR2 FYNNEI. The CDR3 totals 13 residues. The CDR3, as DNA: TGTGCCAGCGGAACAGAAGGTGATGAAAAACTGTTTTTT. Translated, it gives CASGTEGDEKLFF.

The chain couples TRBV7-6 to TRBJ1-5; possibly TRBD1 for D (6 bases). The ends were cut back, 3 bases at V and 2 bases at J, with 11 bases in the middle. The CDR3 runs 15 residues. Germline values: CDR1 SGHVS, CDR2 FNYEAQ. CDR3 nucleotides: TGTGCCAGCAGCTTTTCAGGGGTGGGCAATCAGCCCCAGCATTTT. As protein: CASSFSGVGNQPQHF.

The chain joins TRBV5-4 to TRBJ1-1; D may be TRBD1 (6 bases). Germline V gives CDR1 SGHNT, CDR2 YYREEE (reference sequence). V was clipped by 2 bases and J by 3 bases, with 17 bases between them. The length of the CDR3 is 16 residues. CDR3 loop: CASSLGGAQGDTEAFF. The CDR3 nucleotides are TGTGCCAGCAGCTTAGGGGGGGCACAGGGAGACACTGAAGCTTTCTTT.

This chain joins TRBV5-1 and TRBJ2-7; 11 bases are shared with TRBD1. V was pared by 0 bases and J by 5 bases, with 4 bases of the junction left unmatched. Per the germline V gene, CDR1 is SGHRS and CDR2 is YFSETQ. This CDR3 comprises 15 residues. This CDR3 is CASSLGTGGLHEQYF. The DNA for the CDR3 is TGCGCCAGCAGCTTGGGGACAGGGGGCTTGCACGAGCAGTACTTC. The full variable domain, completed using reference TRBV5-1 and TRBJ2-7, is KAGVTQTPRYLIKTRGQQVTLSCSPISGHRSVSWYQQTPGQGLQFLFEYFSETQRNKGNFPGRFSGRQFSNSRSEMNVSTLELGDSALYLCASSLGTGGLHEQYFGPGTRLTVT.

In this sample, this clone turned up once. This chain links TRBV9 with TRBJ2-5; D might be TRBD2 (6 bases). With 0 bases removed from V and 4 bases from J, the gap between germline ends came to 13 bases. Germline loops: CDR1 SGDLS, CDR2 YYNGEE. CDR3 size: 15 residues. CDR3 loop: CASSVGGLGPETQYF. CDR3 in DNA: TGTGCCAGCAGCGTAGGGGGACTGGGTCCAGAGACCCAGTACTTC. Filled out from reference TRBV9 and TRBJ2-5, the complete variable domain reads DSGVTQTPKHLITATGQRVTLRCSPRSGDLSVYWYQQSLDQGLQFLIQYYNGEERAKGNILERFSAQQFPDLHSELNLSSLELGDSALYFCASSVGGLGPETQYFGPGTRLLVL.